What follows is one TCR beta chain and its context. Its antigen is undetermined. This entry comes from a study of blood T cells in healthy people across ages. Study-level findings and limits: Long-lived donors carried more naive CD4+ cells and greater diversity than aged donors.

PCR was performed a second time for about 7 to 11 cycles using a sample-barcoded 5' primer and a J-beta primer mix. Using its own MiXCR run on the 5' RACE reads, TCRdb lists one record per CDR3 protein. In the table there are roughly 800,000 distinct CDR3 sequences, more than 25% of which are singletons. Between the trimmed V and J ends, which lost 2 bases and 0 bases, there was a span of 5 bases. Germline V lookup: CDR1 ENHRY, CDR2 SYGVKD. The CDR3 has 14 residues. Collection of 9.5 to 10 milliliters of peripheral blood was performed for each donor. Isolation per sample recovered at least 6 million PBMCs. These same data were also listed under a study on T cells of mothers and their children.

The chain is built from TRBV10-3 and TRBJ1-5; no reliable D call. The sequenced sample was blood. The TCR comes from a boy aged 5-17 years in good health. The DNA of the CDR3 is TGTGCCATCAGTGAGCCGAATAGCAATCAGCCCCAGCATTTT. Its protein product is CAISEPNSNQPQHF.